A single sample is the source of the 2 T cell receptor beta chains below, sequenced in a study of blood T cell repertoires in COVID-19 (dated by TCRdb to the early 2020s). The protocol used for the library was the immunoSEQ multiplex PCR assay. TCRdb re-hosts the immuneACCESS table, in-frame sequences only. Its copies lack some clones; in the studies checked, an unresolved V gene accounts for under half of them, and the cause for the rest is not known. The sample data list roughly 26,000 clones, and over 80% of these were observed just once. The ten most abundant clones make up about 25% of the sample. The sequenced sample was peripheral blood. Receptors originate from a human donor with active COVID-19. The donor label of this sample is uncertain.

CDR3 region: CASSFGTVPTLNTEAFF. The CDR3 DNA follows: TGCGCCAGCAGCTTCGGGACAGTGCCCACCTTAAACACTGAAGCTTTCTTT. This rearrangement joins TRBV5-1 to TRBJ1-1; TRBD1 matches at 7 bases. The V and J ends lost 2 bases and 2 bases, in that order; junction bases with no gene match: 12. The length of the CDR3 is 17 residues. Germline CDR1 reads SGHRS; CDR2 reads YFSETQ.

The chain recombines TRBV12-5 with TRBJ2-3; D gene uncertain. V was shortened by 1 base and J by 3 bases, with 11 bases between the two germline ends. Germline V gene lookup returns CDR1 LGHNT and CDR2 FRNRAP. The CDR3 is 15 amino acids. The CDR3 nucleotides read TGTGCTAGTGGTTTGGGGTTAGTAAGTACAGATACGCAGTATTTT. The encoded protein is CASGLGLVSTDTQYF.